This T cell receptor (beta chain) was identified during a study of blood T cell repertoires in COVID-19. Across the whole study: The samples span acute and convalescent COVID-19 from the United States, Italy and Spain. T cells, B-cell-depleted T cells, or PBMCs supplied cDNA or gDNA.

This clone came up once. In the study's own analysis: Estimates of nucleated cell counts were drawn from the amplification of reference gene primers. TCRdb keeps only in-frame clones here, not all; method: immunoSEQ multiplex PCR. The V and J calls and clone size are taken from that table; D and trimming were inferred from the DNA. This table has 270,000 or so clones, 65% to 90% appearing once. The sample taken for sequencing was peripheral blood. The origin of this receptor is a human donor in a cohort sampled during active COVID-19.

The CDR3 region is CASSQETGEEAFF. The CDR3 DNA follows: TGTGCCAGCAGCCAGGAGACAGGCGAAGAAGCTTTCTTT. The genes are TRBV3-1 (or the pseudogene TRBV3-2) and TRBJ1-1; tentative D call: TRBD1 (6 bases). The CDR3 loop spans 13 amino acids. Germline V lookup: CDR1 LGHDT, CDR2 YNNKEL (reference sequence). V lost 3 bases and J 8 bases, leaving 13 bases between the germline ends.